The next 18 T cell receptor beta chains were all read from a single sample in a study of monozygotic twins with inflammatory bowel disease. TCRdb reprocessed the 5' RACE reads, keeping one entry per CDR3 protein, no DNA. This repertoire includes about 150,000 distinct CDR3 sequences. Sequencing was carried out using blood. The receptors here all came from a human donor with ulcerative colitis or Crohn's disease, or a healthy co-twin of an affected twin (not recorded which).

The chain carries TRBV27 and TRBJ1-6. CDR1 is MNHEY and CDR2 is SMNVEV in the germline V gene (reference sequence). CDR3 length: 11 residues. CDR3: CASSAQGNLHF.

The chain recombines TRBV6-1 with TRBJ1-1. The CDR3 covers 15 residues. Germline CDR1 and CDR2: MNHNS and SASEGT. CDR3 region: CASSVDWQMNTEAFF.

This chain uses TRBV10-3 with TRBJ2-1. This CDR3 is 18 amino acids long. Per the germline V gene, CDR1 is ENHRY and CDR2 is SYGVKD. CDR3 region: CAISESTRVLLLYNEQFF.

The rearrangement joins TRBV7-9 to TRBJ2-7. The germline CDR1 and CDR2 sequences are SEHNR and FQNEAQ (reference sequence). The CDR3 sequence is 15 residues long. CDR3 sequence reads: CASSLSGRGPYEQYF. Based on the CDR3 plus reference TRBV7-9 and TRBJ2-7, the full variable domain is DTGVSQNPRHKITKRGQNVTFRCDPISEHNRLYWYRQTLGQGPEFLTYFQNEAQLEKSRLLSDRFSAERPKGSFSTLEIQRTEQGDSAMYLCASSLSGRGPYEQYFGPGTRLTVT.

The CDR3 loop is CSVRADGEQFF. This chain joins TRBV29-1 and TRBJ2-1; TCRdb designates TRBD2, a call that cannot be tested without DNA. The CDR3 runs to 11 residues. CDR1 is SQVTM, CDR2 ANQGSEA, per germline.

V gene TRBV6-5 combines with J gene TRBJ2-2. Germline lookup yields CDR1 MNHEY and CDR2 SVGAGI. This CDR3 spans 12 amino acids. CDR3 sequence: CASSQRTGELFF.

The chain joins TRBV7-9 to TRBJ1-1. The CDR3 sequence is 16 residues long. The germline CDR1 and CDR2 sequences are SEHNR and FQNEAQ (reference sequence). CDR3 loop: CASTWSGGGMGTEAFF.

The chain links TRBV6-1 to TRBJ2-7; the D call from TCRdb, TRBD1, cannot be confirmed without DNA. CDR3 length equals 14 residues. The germline gives CDR1 MNHNS, CDR2 SASEGT. This CDR3 is CASRSPGFSYEQYF.

The J gene is TRBJ2-7, the V gene TRBV12-3 or TRBV12-4; the TCRdb call, TRBD1, lacks DNA for checking. The CDR3 is 15 residues long. CDR3 residues: CASSLTRQGRNEQYF.

J is TRBJ2-3 and V is TRBV27; the D call of TRBD1 rests on TCRdb alone, since no DNA is present to check it. The CDR3 spans 15 residues. Looked up from germline, CDR1 is MNHEY and CDR2 is SMNVEV (reference sequence). CDR3 protein: CASSYPGSSTDTQYF.

The rearrangement links TRBV14 to TRBJ2-3; TCRdb proposes TRBD1, but this gene call is untestable without DNA. Germline V CDR1 and CDR2: SGHDN, FVKESK. The CDR3 is 15 amino acids. The CDR3 is CASSLLTGGTDTQYF.

This chain uses TRBV5-1 with TRBJ2-2; with no DNA, the TCRdb D assignment of TRBD1 cannot be verified. Germline-derived CDR1 and CDR2 are SGHRS and YFSETQ. The length of the CDR3 is 16 residues. This chain's CDR3 is CVSVPGSGANTGELFF.

The chain combines TRBV2 with TRBJ2-7; without DNA, the TCRdb call of TRBD2 cannot be checked. Per germline, CDR1 SNHLY and CDR2 FYNNEI. CDR3 size: 14 residues. The CDR3 here is CATLRGERSYEQYF.

The CDR3 reads CAWSPGQLYGYTF. This chain uses TRBV30 with TRBJ1-2; TCRdb returns TRBD1, unconfirmable since there is no DNA. There are 13 residues in the CDR3. Germline CDR1 GTSNPN, CDR2 SVGIG (reference sequence).

The V call is TRBV5-1, the J call TRBJ1-1. The CDR3 sequence is 16 residues long. Germline V gene data show CDR1 as SGHRS and CDR2 as YFSETQ. The CDR3 sequence: CASSLVVGIMNTEAFF.

CDR3 sequence: CASRKLAPQETQYF. The chain is built from TRBV12-3 or TRBV12-4 and TRBJ2-5; TCRdb's D call, TRBD2, is unchecked because there is no DNA. CDR3 length: 14 amino acids.

The chain combines TRBV7-3 with TRBJ2-1; TCRdb's D call of TRBD1 is untestable without DNA. The germline V gene has CDR1 SGHTA and CDR2 FQGTGA. This CDR3 has 13 residues. The CDR3 spells CASSQRGIGGQFF.

The rearrangement joins TRBV6-5 to TRBJ2-5; without DNA, the TCRdb call of TRBD1 cannot be checked. This CDR3 has 15 amino acids. Germline assignment: CDR1 MNHEY and CDR2 SVGAGI. The CDR3 spells CASSYPTGGGWTQYF.